The clone carrying this TCR beta chain was observed many times. TCRdb reprocessed the 5' RACE reads via MiXCR and lists one record per CDR3 protein. Of some 37,000 distinct CDR3 sequences listed, about 19% are singletons. V lost 2 bases and J 6 bases, leaving 6 bases between the germline ends. This CDR3 has 12 amino acids. Germline V gene sequence: CDR1 MNHEY, CDR2 SVGEGT. This TCR derives from a female donor with breast cancer. The chain links TRBV6-2 or TRBV6-3 to TRBJ2-3; possibly TRBD1 for D (5 bases). Material for sequencing was naive CD4+ T cells sorted from a lymph node. Subset specified: naive CD4+ T cells, CD4+CD45RA+CD25-. CDR3 nucleotide sequence: TGTGCCAGCAGTTACAAGGGGGATACGCAGTATTTT. Protein sequence: CASSYKGDTQYF.